This T cell receptor (beta chain) was identified in a study of cytomegalovirus exposure and HLA in healthy donors. This table comes from immunoSEQ multiplex PCR, and its TCRdb copy is limited to in-frame clones, with some not included. Seen here are around 230,000 clones, about 90% observed once, and the top ten hold roughly 1.2%. This CDR3 region has 16 residues. In germline, CDR1 is KGHSH, CDR2 LQKENI. V was pared by 3 bases and J by 2 bases, with 17 bases between. The chain employs TRBV18 and TRBJ2-7; possible D gene TRBD2, 5 bases. Material: PBMCs. The clonotype comes from a woman between 25 and 40 years old in good health and CMV-seropositive. The CDR3 DNA sequence: TGTGCCAGCTCACCCCCTCTCGGGATCGGGACCTACGAGCAGTACTTC. It yields the protein CASSPPLGIGTYEQYF.